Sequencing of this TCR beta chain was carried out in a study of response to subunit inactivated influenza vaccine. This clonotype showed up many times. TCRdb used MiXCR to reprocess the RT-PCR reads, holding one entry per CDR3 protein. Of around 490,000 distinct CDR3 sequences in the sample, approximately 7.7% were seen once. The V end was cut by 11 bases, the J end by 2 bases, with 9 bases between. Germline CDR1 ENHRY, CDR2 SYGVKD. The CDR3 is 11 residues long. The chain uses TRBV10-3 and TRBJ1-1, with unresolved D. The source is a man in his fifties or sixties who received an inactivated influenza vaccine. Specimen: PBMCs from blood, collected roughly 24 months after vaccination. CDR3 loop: CAAGKNTEAFF. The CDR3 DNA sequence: TGTGCCGCCGGAAAAAACACTGAAGCTTTCTTT.